This record concerns one T cell receptor (beta chain) sequence. Its antigen has not been determined. No base-level quality is on record; no much larger clone is a single base apart. Germline trimming: 1 base from V, 4 bases from J; junction bases outside gene matches: 2. Reading the germline V gene gives CDR1 LGHNA and CDR2 YNFKEQ. Including the terminal cysteine and phenylalanine, the CDR3 comprises 15 residues. Of all the DNA, just the CDR3 is kept, 45 bases in frame from base 1. The cohort included about 29 patients with locally advanced or metastatic urothelial carcinoma who were treated at Memorial Sloan Kettering on a trial protocol. Peripheral blood mononuclear cells were collected pretreatment and during treatment, with between 1 and 8 total time points obtained per patient. The Qiagen DNeasy Blood extraction kit was used to purify genomic DNA from total PBMCs and tumor samples. PBMCs were collected pretreatment and during treatment and were isolated and stored as previously described.

This specimen comes from a study of PD-L1 blockade in urothelial cancer (dated by TCRdb to between 2016 and 2019). Regarding the study in general: Every patient began therapy in 2014 and was given atezolizumab 1,200 mg intravenously every 3 weeks. Pretreatment blood TCR-seq was available for twenty-nine patients, at least one posttreatment blood collection was obtained for around 25 patients, and tumor TCR-seq was available for around 25 patients. Pretreatment tumor samples and matched peripheral blood, collected serially before and after atezolizumab treatment, underwent TCR sequencing. Progression-free survival longer than 6 months counted as durable clinical benefit, and TCR features were additionally tested against both progression-free and overall survival. Fewer than ten patients reached durable clinical benefit, while about 19 patients did not. About 85% of the roughly 29 patients were identified as males with urothelial cancer of bladder origin, and a prior smoking history was reported by 18 of 29 patients. An ECOG performance status of 0 or 1 was recorded for the patients, and 0 to 3 prior chemotherapy regimens had been received by the patients. Whole exome sequencing and RNA sequencing of pretreatment tumors were performed alongside TCR sequencing in the same patients. Somatic, immune and clinical correlates of response to PD-L1 blockade with atezolizumab in urothelial cancer were the focus of an exploratory multi-omic analysis. Blood samples were analyzed at two time points: 3 weeks after treatment start (second dose) and 6 weeks after treatment start. A median of about 150,000 T cells and fewer than 85,000 unique TCRs was obtained from blood samples, and a median clonality of roughly 0.082 was observed. Results and caveats for the whole study, not just this receptor: Small sample size (n of about 30) and many exploratory analyses mean the results are intended to be hypothesis-generating. A pretreatment peripheral blood TCR clonality below the median was linked to improved progression-free and overall survival. At 3 weeks after the start of treatment, tumor-associated TCR clones in peripheral blood had expanded more in patients with durable benefit (n ≈ 24, p = 0.022).

Each PCR received spiked-in synthetic TCR analog templates so that absolute template abundance could be estimated from read counts. The immunoSEQ assay used bias-controlled V and J gene primers to amplify TCRbeta CDR3 regions from genomic DNA. Rearranged TCRbeta segments were sequenced at approximately 20X coverage. Under the source paper's analysis protocol: Sequencing errors were corrected by clustering and CDR3s were annotated against IMGT to assign V, D and J genes. Only productive TCRbeta rearrangements were used in downstream analyses, excluding out-of-frame or stop-codon sequences. Clonality was computed as one minus Shannon entropy normalized by the log of the number of unique productive sequences. Fisher's exact test with Benjamini-Hochberg correction, at a threshold of adjusted p below 0.01, was used to find clones that differed between time points or between blood and tumor. TCRdb mirrors the immuneACCESS table, restricted to in-frame sequences. Some clones are absent from its copies; in checked studies, under half trace to an unresolved V gene, and the reason for the others is unknown. D and trimming were read from the DNA, whereas the V and J calls and clone size are those reported in that table. The sample table lists under 120,000 clones, 70% to 85% of them with a count of one. In total, the top ten clones hold about 2.2% of the sample.

The sequence joins TRBV4-2 to TRBJ2-1, with TRBD2 matching 9 junction bases. This sample comprised PBMCs, obtained around atezolizumab (anti-PD-L1) treatment. This sequence originates from a man between 50 and 59 years old with urothelial cancer. The DNA reads as follows: TGTGCCAGCAGCCAAGGGACTAGCGAATACAATGAGCAGTTCTTC. This sequence encodes CASSQGTSEYNEQFF.